A single sample gave rise to the 29 T cell receptor beta chains below, sequenced in a study of somatic mutations in cytotoxic T cells in rheumatoid arthritis. TCRdb's copy holds only in-frame clones and misses some; the assay was immunoSEQ multiplex PCR. The sample carries 9,900 or so clones, about 85% recorded once. Sequencing was performed on CD8+ T cells sorted from blood. These receptors originate from an adult with rheumatoid arthritis.

The rearrangement links TRBV7-6 to TRBJ1-5; 11 bases fit TRBD1. Losses at the gene ends were 5 bases for V and 0 bases for J; bases not matched to a gene: 6. CDR1 is SGHVS and CDR2 is FNYEAQ in the germline V gene. The CDR3 runs 17 residues. The CDR3 protein is CASSTGQGGISNQPQHF. In DNA, the CDR3 is TGTGCCAGCAGCACGGGACAGGGGGGGATTAGCAATCAGCCCCAGCATTTT. The whole variable domain, remainder taken from reference TRBV7-6 and TRBJ1-5, is GAGVSQSPRYKVTKRGQDVALRCDPISGHVSLYWYRQALGQGPEFLTYFNYEAQQDKSGLPNDRFSAERPEGSISTLTIQRTEQRDSAMYRCASSTGQGGISNQPQHFGDGTRLSIL.

The V gene is TRBV7-9, the J gene TRBJ1-5; D is perhaps TRBD1 (6 bases). V was pared by 5 bases and J by 9 bases, with 11 bases between. The CDR3 contains 12 residues. Germline V gene sequence: CDR1 SEHNR, CDR2 FQNEAQ (reference sequence). This CDR3 reads CASSNQGGPQHF. The CDR3 DNA reads TGTGCCAGCAGCAACCAAGGGGGGCCCCAGCATTTT.

The gene calls are TRBV6-5 and TRBJ2-7; D unclear. This CDR3 contains 11 residues. Germline loops: CDR1 MNHEY, CDR2 SVGAGI. As DNA, the CDR3 is TGTTCGGTCGACTCACTCTACGAGCAGTACTTC. Translating gives CSVDSLYEQYF.

The V call is TRBV21-1, the J call TRBJ2-1; the table's TRBD2 call for D was not verified on the DNA. TRBV21-1 is shown as a pseudogene. The CDR3 covers 20 residues. The CDR3 DNA sequence: TGTGCCAGCAGCAATTTTAGAGAACTAGCGGGGGCCTCGGTAAGGCATGAGCAGTTCTTC. This gives the protein CASSNFRELAGASVRHEQFF.

This rearrangement joins TRBV2 to TRBJ1-2; TRBD1 matches 9 bases. The ends lost 6 bases at V and 2 bases at J; junction bases unmatched: 7. There are 15 residues in the CDR3. Germline loops: CDR1 SNHLY, CDR2 FYNNEI. The CDR3 reads CASRPGQGGNYGYTF. CDR3 bases: TGTGCCAGCAGGCCGGGACAGGGAGGGAACTATGGCTACACCTTC.

This chain uses TRBV9 with TRBJ2-1, with D maybe TRBD1 (5 bases). The germline CDR1 and CDR2 sequences are SGDLS and YYNGEE. V was trimmed by 3 bases and J by 9 bases, leaving 16 bases between them. This CDR3 is built from 14 residues. CDR3 loop: CASSAPVGRGEQFF. The DNA of the CDR3 is TGTGCCAGCAGCGCCCCAGTCGGTAGGGGTGAGCAGTTCTTC.

The CDR3 loop is CASTGTAYEQYF. The CDR3 nucleotides read TGTGCCAGCACCGGGACCGCCTACGAGCAGTACTTC. V and J are TRBV6-1 and TRBJ2-7; either TRBD1 or TRBD2 may fit D (5 bases each). The germline V gene encodes CDR1 MNHNS and CDR2 SASEGT. The CDR3 totals 12 residues. The V and J ends lost 7 bases and 2 bases respectively, with 9 bases between them.

The chain joins TRBV30 to TRBJ1-2, with D possibly matching TRBD1 (5 bases). The CDR3 runs 17 residues. V dropped 4 bases and J dropped 8 bases, with 29 bases sitting between them. CDR1 GTSNPN and CDR2 SVGIG come from the germline V gene (reference sequence). CDR3 loop: CAWTFAQGRPIWYGYTF. In nucleotides, the CDR3 is TGTGCCTGGACCTTTGCGCAGGGCAGGCCAATATGGTACGGCTACACCTTC.

This chain connects TRBV19 to TRBJ2-1; no reliable D call. The CDR3 loop spans 18 amino acids. Germline CDR1 LNHDA, CDR2 SQIVND (reference sequence). The V end was cut by 4 bases, the J end by 4 bases, with 23 bases between. The CDR3 region is CASSTTIPKEREYNEQFF. As DNA, the CDR3 is TGTGCCAGTAGTACCACGATACCAAAGGAGCGCGAGTACAATGAGCAGTTCTTC.

The genes are TRBV30 and TRBJ1-6; a possible D gene is TRBD1 (6 bases). The CDR3 contains 15 residues. Trimming took off 0 bases at V and 7 bases at J, with 13 bases between the two ends. Germline-derived CDR1 and CDR2 are GTSNPN and SVGIG (reference sequence). This CDR3 is CAWSVVGGGNSPLHF. The CDR3 nucleotides are TGTGCCTGGAGTGTAGTAGGGGGGGGAAATTCACCCCTCCACTTT.

This chain joins TRBV21-1 and TRBJ2-5; the listed D gene, TRBD2, was not tested against the DNA. TRBV21-1 counts as a pseudogene. The CDR3 sequence is 19 residues long. The CDR3 loop reads CASSIGSSVLDLDAETQYF. CDR3 sequence (DNA): TGTGCCAGCAGCATAGGTTCTTCGGTACTCGATCTAGATGCGGAGACCCAGTACTTC.

The chain links TRBV6-1 to TRBJ2-1; perhaps TRBD2 as D (6 bases). Trimming left V 4 bases short and J 4 bases short, with 8 bases between. CDR1 and CDR2 (germline): MNHNS, SASEGT. The CDR3 consists of 13 residues. The CDR3 here is CASSGGVYNEQFF. DNA for the CDR3: TGTGCCAGCAGTGGCGGGGTGTACAATGAGCAGTTCTTC.

In its sample, this clone was seen a few times. The gene calls are TRBV6-5 and TRBJ1-5, with 7 bases identical to TRBD1. CDR1 MNHEY and CDR2 SVGAGI come from the germline V gene. V shed 6 bases, J shed 3 bases, and the junction held 8 bases outside the gene matches. The CDR3 is 15 amino acids. CDR3 sequence (DNA): TGTGCCAGCAGGGGACCGGGACAGATCAATCAGCCCCAGCATTTT. Its translation is CASRGPGQINQPQHF.

This rearrangement joins TRBV6-1 to TRBJ2-1, with 10 nucleotides matching TRBD2. The trim removed 3 bases at V and 8 bases at J, leaving 4 bases unmatched. CDR1 MNHNS and CDR2 SASEGT come from the germline V gene. The CDR3 contains 14 residues. In DNA, the CDR3 is TGTGCCAGCAGTGAGCCGCTAGCGGGGGATGAGCAGTTCTTC. Translation: CASSEPLAGDEQFF.

The V call is TRBV2, the J call TRBJ1-2; D perhaps matches TRBD1 (6 bases). V lost 1 base and J lost 4, with 16 bases in between. Germline CDR1 is SNHLY and CDR2 is FYNNEI. CDR3 length: 16 amino acids. In nucleotides, the CDR3 is TGTGCCAGCAGTGAAGGTCAGGGGTTCGGTGGCTATGGCTACACCTTC. This codes for CASSEGQGFGGYGYTF.

The chain couples TRBV5-6 to TRBJ1-1; possible D gene TRBD1, 5 bases. This CDR3 contains 14 residues. Trimming pared 1 base from V and 1 base from J, leaving 8 bases between. CDR1 SGHDT and CDR2 YYEEEE come from the germline V gene. In DNA, the CDR3 is TGTGCCAGCAGCTTGTGGGGGGAGAACACTGAAGCTTTCTTT. Translation: CASSLWGENTEAFF.

V gene TRBV7-6 combines with J gene TRBJ2-6, with a weak D call TRBD1 (6 bases). The germline V gene encodes CDR1 SGHVS and CDR2 FNYEAQ. The CDR3 runs to 18 residues. Trimming cost V 5 bases and J 1 base, with 18 bases left between them. The CDR3 sequence is CASSPSGQPLSGANVLTF. The DNA of the CDR3 is TGTGCCAGCAGCCCTTCGGGACAACCCCTATCTGGGGCCAACGTCCTGACTTTC.

This clone was seen a few times. J is TRBJ2-7 and V is TRBV19, with no clear D. Trimming took off 3 bases at V and 3 bases at J, with 6 bases between the two ends. This CDR3 contains 12 residues. Germline V CDR1 and CDR2: LNHDA, SQIVND (reference sequence). CDR3 in DNA: TGTGCCAGTAGTATCGGTGGCTACGAGCAGTACTTC. Encoded protein: CASSIGGYEQYF.

The chain recombines TRBV6-6 with TRBJ1-1, with D uncertain. The germline CDR1 and CDR2 sequences are MNHNY and SVGAGI (reference sequence). Trimming cost V 2 bases and J 4 bases, with 17 bases left between them. CDR3 length: 16 residues. The CDR3 DNA is TGTGCCAGCAGTTACCCTCCGGGCAGGTCGGGCACTGAAGCTTTCTTT. Translation gives CASSYPPGRSGTEAFF.

The chain employs TRBV19 and TRBJ2-7, with 7 bases matching TRBD1. Germline lookup yields CDR1 LNHDA and CDR2 SQIVND (reference sequence). The trim removed 5 bases at V and 0 bases at J, leaving 7 bases unmatched. There are 15 residues in the CDR3. The CDR3 DNA follows: TGTGCCAGTAGTGTCCGGGACAGTATCTCCTACGAGCAGTACTTC. It codes for CASSVRDSISYEQYF.

V gene TRBV15 combines with J gene TRBJ1-1; D uncertain. Per germline, CDR1 LNHNV and CDR2 YYDKDF (reference sequence). Trimming removed 1 base at V and 2 bases at J, with 11 bases between. This CDR3 is 15 amino acids long. The DNA of the CDR3 is TGTGCCACCAGCAGAGTTGGGGATTCAAACACTGAAGCTTTCTTT. It codes for CATSRVGDSNTEAFF.

J is TRBJ2-7 and V is TRBV6-6, with a possible D match to TRBD2 (6 bases). The CDR3 runs 12 residues. Trimming took off 5 bases at V and 4 bases at J, with 9 bases between the two ends. Looked up from germline, CDR1 is MNHNY and CDR2 is SVGAGI (reference sequence). CDR3 amino acids: CASSLTRYEQYF. The CDR3 DNA reads TGTGCCAGCAGTCTGACTAGATACGAGCAGTACTTC.

V is TRBV9 and J is TRBJ2-1, with TRBD1 matching 7 bases. This CDR3 is 16 amino acids long. From germline, CDR1 is SGDLS and CDR2 YYNGEE. The V gene end was trimmed by 2 bases and the J gene end by 5 bases; junction bases not matched to a gene: 10. In DNA, the CDR3 is TGTGCCAGCAGCGTGCACAGGGGTGGAGGTGACAATGAGCAGTTCTTC. Amino acid sequence: CASSVHRGGGDNEQFF.

The V call is TRBV15, the J call TRBJ2-6, with a weak D call TRBD1 (6 bases). The V and J ends lost 4 bases and 2 bases respectively, with 12 bases between them. The CDR3 has 16 amino acids. Looked up from germline, CDR1 is LNHNV and CDR2 is YYDKDF (reference sequence). CDR3 amino acids: CATSTYRVAGANVLTF. The CDR3 DNA is TGTGCCACCAGCACATACAGGGTGGCTGGGGCCAACGTCCTGACTTTC.

The chain joins TRBV30 to TRBJ2-7; no reliable D call. Trimming removed 7 bases from V and 2 bases from J, with 12 bases in between. The CDR3 contains 12 residues. Germline CDR1 and CDR2: GTSNPN and SVGIG (reference sequence). CDR3: CALTDHTYEQYF. DNA for the CDR3: TGTGCCTTAACAGATCACACCTACGAGCAGTACTTC.

V gene TRBV4-1 combines with J gene TRBJ2-1; tentatively, D is TRBD1 (6 bases). V shed 0 bases and J shed 9 bases, with 18 bases lying between them. This CDR3 is 16 amino acids long. Germline CDR1 is MGHRA and CDR2 is YSYEKL. The CDR3 is CASSQDLRVKTGEQFF. Here the CDR3 DNA reads TGCGCCAGCAGCCAAGATCTGCGCGTGAAGACAGGTGAGCAGTTCTTC.

This sequence joins TRBV7-9 and TRBJ2-2, with TRBD2 matching over 9 bases. Germline CDR1 SEHNR, CDR2 FQNEAQ (reference sequence). The CDR3 extends over 16 amino acids. Trimming at V came to 5 bases and at J to 1 base, leaving 5 bases not matched to a gene. The CDR3 region is CASSPLAGRNTGELFF. The CDR3 coding sequence is TGTGCCAGCAGCCCCCTAGCGGGGAGGAACACCGGGGAGCTGTTTTTT.

This rearrangement joins TRBV28 to TRBJ1-2, with D possibly TRBD1 on 5 matching bases. CDR3 length equals 16 residues. The germline CDR1 and CDR2 sequences are MDHEN and SYDVKM. Between the trimmed V and J ends, which lost 3 bases and 4 bases, there was a span of 18 bases. In DNA form, the CDR3 reads TGTGCCAGCAGTTTGGGGCAGATTACAATTTTCTATGGCTACACCTTC. It translates to CASSLGQITIFYGYTF.

The rearrangement links TRBV10-2 to TRBJ2-7; TRBD2 is a possible D gene (6 bases). Per the germline V gene, CDR1 is WSHSY and CDR2 is SAAADI. This CDR3 region has 13 residues. V lost 3 bases and J 6 bases, leaving 12 bases between the germline ends. DNA of the CDR3: TGCGCCAGCAGTGATACGGGAGTCGGCGAGCAGTACTTC. The encoded protein is CASSDTGVGEQYF.